Presented here are 9 T cell receptor beta chains from one specimen sequenced in a study of regulatory T cells in long-lasting Graves disease. CDR3-region Arm-PCR and iRepertoire HTBI primers produced the TCR beta libraries. MiXCR was run by TCRdb on the multiplex PCR reads, yielding one entry per CDR3 protein. The sample consists of about 620,000 distinct CDR3 sequences, roughly 15% of them appearing once. This sample's time point: newly diagnosed GD, antithyroid drugs for less than 3 months. After RNA was extracted from PBMCs, the TCR library was made from it. These same records also appear under a second study, on T cells in Graves' hyperthyroidism and ophthalmopathy.

The specimen was peripheral blood mononuclear cells (PBMCs), collected at new diagnosis, from a patient treated with antithyroid drugs. These receptors all stem from a woman in her twenties or thirties with Graves disease.

This clonotype was seen only a few times. V is TRBV7-6 and J is TRBJ2-3, with D unresolved. Trimming removed 1 base at V and 2 bases at J, with 10 bases between. The CDR3 totals 15 residues. Germline V gene lookup returns CDR1 SGHVS and CDR2 FNYEAQ. CDR3 in amino acids: CASSLVVADTDTQYF. In DNA form, the CDR3 reads TGTGCCAGCAGCTTAGTAGTGGCAGACACAGATACGCAGTATTTT.

The CDR3 DNA sequence: TGTGCCAGCAGTTCATCCCAGGGGGCCTTGTATGGCTACACCTTC. This encodes CASSSSQGALYGYTF. The rearrangement joins TRBV6-2 or TRBV6-3 to TRBJ1-2, with 8 bases aligning to TRBD1. Germline CDR1 reads MNHEY; CDR2 reads SVGEGT. This CDR3 is 15 amino acids long. V shed 4 bases, J shed 5 bases, and the junction held 9 bases outside the gene matches.

To note about this clonotype: This likely came from a read error, as a far larger clone is one base away. The chain recombines TRBV11-2 with TRBJ1-5; tentative D call: TRBD1 (6 bases). The CDR3 has 14 amino acids. Trimming took off 5 bases at V and 3 bases at J, with 11 bases between the two ends. CDR1 and CDR2 (germline): SGHAT, FQNNGV. The CDR3 DNA is TGTGCCAGCAGCCGTCGGGACACCAATCAGCCCCAGCATTTT. Encoded protein: CASSRRDTNQPQHF. The complete variable domain, with remaining parts taken from reference TRBV11-2 and TRBJ1-5, reads EAGVAQSPRYKIIEKRQSVAFWCNPISGHATLYWYQQILGQGPKLLIQFQNNGVVDDSQLPKDRFSAERLKGVDSTLKIQPAKLEDSAVYLCASSRRDTNQPQHFGDGTRLSIL.

Many counts were recorded for this clonotype. This chain connects TRBV9 to TRBJ1-1; possible D gene TRBD1, 5 bases. V lost 4 bases, J lost 4 bases, and 23 bases lay in between. The CDR3 totals 17 residues. Germline CDR1 and CDR2: SGDLS and YYNGEE. DNA of the CDR3: TGTGCCAGCAGCCCCTATTTTCCGGGGCACGGGAGCACTGAAGCTTTCTTT. Protein product: CASSPYFPGHGSTEAFF.

Ten or more counts support this clonotype. The chain is built from TRBV2 and TRBJ1-3; D is ambiguous. The V and J ends lost 8 bases and 3 bases respectively, with 14 bases between them. This CDR3 is built from 14 residues. Germline CDR1 is SNHLY and CDR2 is FYNNEI. The CDR3 loop reads CASPPGEFGNTIYF. CDR3 DNA sequence: TGTGCCAGCCCCCCCGGCGAGTTTGGAAACACCATATATTTT.

This clonotype was detected ten times or more. This rearrangement joins TRBV29-1 to TRBJ2-1; D unclear. The V gene's germline CDR1 is SQVTM and CDR2 ANQGSEA. The CDR3 runs 14 residues. The V end lost 1 base, the J end lost 3 bases, and 10 bases lay between the germline ends. For the CDR3, the DNA is TGCAGCGTTGAAGGGACGGCTGACTACAATGAGCAGTTCTTC. The encoded protein is CSVEGTADYNEQFF.

V gene TRBV6-7 combines with J gene TRBJ2-4, with 9 bases fitting TRBD1. TRBV6-7 is classed as an ORF, of uncertain function. There are 16 residues in the CDR3. V lost 7 bases and J lost 0; bases outside the gene matches: 7. The CDR3, as DNA: TGTGCCAGCACCCAGGACAGGGGCCTAGCCAAAAACATTCAGTACTTC. It yields the protein CASTQDRGLAKNIQYF.

This clonotype was seen more than once but under ten times. The gene calls are TRBV14 and TRBJ2-3; 8 bases line up with TRBD2. J lost 0 bases, V lost 2 bases, and 7 bases had no gene match. From germline, CDR1 is SGHDN and CDR2 FVKESK. The length of the CDR3 is 17 residues. The DNA of the CDR3 is TGTGCCAGCAGCCAACCCCTCGGGAGGGGGAGCACAGATACGCAGTATTTT. Protein product: CASSQPLGRGSTDTQYF.

As concerns this clonotype: An end of the junction differs from the germline gene, which may be a read error. The J gene is TRBJ1-1, the V gene TRBV7-2, with D perhaps matching TRBD1 (5 bases). The CDR3 spans 14 residues. Germline loops: CDR1 SGHTA, CDR2 FQGNSA. The CDR3 region is CASNLGTGLGDSFF. CDR3 DNA: TGTGCCAGCAACTTAGGAACGGGTTTGGGGGATTCTTTCTTT.